This T cell receptor (beta chain) comes out of a study of follicular helper T cells after annual influenza vaccination. Clones were sequenced by immunoSEQ multiplex PCR, and TCRdb holds only the in-frame ones, with some missing. The sample contains approximately 12,000 clones, 75% to 85% of which appear only once. For this clone: The antigen remains unidentified.

Time point given: 2014-2015 season, pre-vaccination. Findings of the study overall: Successive annual vaccinations recalled a recurrent oligoclonal ICOS+CD38+ cTfh response with influenza-specific clonotypes. Most later recoveries of Day 7 ICOS+CD38+ clones were ICOS-CD38- cTfh.

The sequence derives from an adult who received the influenza vaccine. Sequences were derived from CXCR5- memory CD4+ T cells sorted from blood, sampled on the day of influenza vaccination.

As DNA, the CDR3 is TGTGCAAGTCGCGCCCATGGGGGCAATCAGCCCCAGCATTTT. This sequence encodes CASRAHGGNQPQHF. The rearrangement uses TRBV12-2 and TRBJ1-5. TRBV12-2 is designated a pseudogene. CDR3 length equals 14 residues.